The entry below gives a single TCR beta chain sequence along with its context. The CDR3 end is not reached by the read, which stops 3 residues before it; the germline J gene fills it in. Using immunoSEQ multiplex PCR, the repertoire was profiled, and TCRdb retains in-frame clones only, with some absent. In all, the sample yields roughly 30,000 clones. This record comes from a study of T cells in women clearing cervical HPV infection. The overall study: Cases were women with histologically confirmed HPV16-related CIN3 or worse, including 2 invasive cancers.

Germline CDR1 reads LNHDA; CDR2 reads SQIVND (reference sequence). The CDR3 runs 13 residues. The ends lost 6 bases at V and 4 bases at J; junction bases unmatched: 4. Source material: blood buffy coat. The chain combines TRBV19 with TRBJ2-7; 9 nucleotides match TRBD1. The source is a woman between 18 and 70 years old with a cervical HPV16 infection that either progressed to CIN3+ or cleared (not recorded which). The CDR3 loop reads CASSRDREYEQYF. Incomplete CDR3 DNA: TGTGCCAGTAGCAGGGACAGGGAGTACGAG.